Sequencing of this T cell receptor (beta chain) was carried out in a study of technical replicates of blood from a handful of donors. Using immunoSEQ multiplex PCR, the repertoire was profiled, and TCRdb retains in-frame clones only, with some absent. This table holds about 75,000 clones, 95% to 97% found once. The sequencing sample was made of T cells isolated from PBMCs. This clonotype was obtained from a human donor in good health.

The CDR3 region has the DNA TGTGCCAGCAGCTTGGTGACAGGGTCTAACTATGGCTACACCTTC. Translated: CASSLVTGSNYGYTF. The V gene is TRBV5-8, the J gene TRBJ1-2, with TRBD1 identical over 7 bases. CDR1 and CDR2 (germline): SGHTS, YDEGEE. The CDR3 is made up of 15 amino acids. Trimming at V came to 0 bases and at J to 0 bases, leaving 2 bases not matched to a gene.